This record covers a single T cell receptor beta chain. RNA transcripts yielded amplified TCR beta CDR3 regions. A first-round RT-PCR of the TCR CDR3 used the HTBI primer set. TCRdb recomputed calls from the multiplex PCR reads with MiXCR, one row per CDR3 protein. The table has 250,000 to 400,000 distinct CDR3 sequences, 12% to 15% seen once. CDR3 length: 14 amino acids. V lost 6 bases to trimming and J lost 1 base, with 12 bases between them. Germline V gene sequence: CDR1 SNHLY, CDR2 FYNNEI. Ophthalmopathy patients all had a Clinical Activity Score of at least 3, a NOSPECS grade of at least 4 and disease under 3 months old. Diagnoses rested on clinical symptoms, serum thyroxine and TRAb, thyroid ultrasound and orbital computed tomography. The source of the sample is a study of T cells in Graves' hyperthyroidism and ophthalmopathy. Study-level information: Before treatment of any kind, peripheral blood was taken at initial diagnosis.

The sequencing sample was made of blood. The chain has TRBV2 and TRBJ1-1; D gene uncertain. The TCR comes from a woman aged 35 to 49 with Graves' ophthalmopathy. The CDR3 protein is CASSAPGGNTEAFF. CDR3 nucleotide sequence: TGTGCCAGCAGCGCTCCGGGAGGGAACACTGAAGCTTTCTTT.